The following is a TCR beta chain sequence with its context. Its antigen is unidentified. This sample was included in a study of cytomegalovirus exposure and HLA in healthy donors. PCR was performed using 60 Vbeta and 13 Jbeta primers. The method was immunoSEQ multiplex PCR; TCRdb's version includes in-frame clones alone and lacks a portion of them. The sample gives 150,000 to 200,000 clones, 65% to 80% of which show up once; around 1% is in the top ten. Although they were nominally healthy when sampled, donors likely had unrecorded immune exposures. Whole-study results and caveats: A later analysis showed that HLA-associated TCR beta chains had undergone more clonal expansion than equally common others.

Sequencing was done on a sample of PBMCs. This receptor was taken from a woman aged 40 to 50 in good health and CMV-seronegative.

CDR3 DNA: TGCGCCAGCAGCCAAGTAAGCCTTAACACCGGGGAGCTGTTTTTT. Translated: CASSQVSLNTGELFF. The V gene is TRBV4-3, the J gene TRBJ2-2; the D is unclear. V was pared by 1 base and J by 2 bases, with 8 bases between. The CDR3 consists of 15 residues. Germline assignment: CDR1 LGHNA and CDR2 YSLEER.